These 4 T cell receptor beta chains share one sample of origin, sequenced in a study of blood T cell repertoires in COVID-19. Profiling relied on immunoSEQ multiplex PCR, and the TCRdb table lists in-frame clones only, not all of them. The profile covers around 50,000 clones, with roughly 86% appearing a single time and just under 25% taken by the ten largest. Sequencing input: peripheral blood. The receptors were sampled from a woman of 80 years or more with acute or convalescent COVID-19.

This chain links TRBV18 with TRBJ2-3, with D perhaps matching TRBD1 (6 bases). Germline assignment: CDR1 KGHSH and CDR2 LQKENI. This CDR3 spans 16 amino acids. Between the trimmed V and J ends, which lost 1 base and 2 bases, there was a span of 13 bases. CDR3 amino acids: CASSPLAQGTTDTQYF. CDR3 bases: TGTGCCAGCTCACCACTAGCCCAGGGGACCACAGATACGCAGTATTTT. Complete variable domain (other parts from reference TRBV18 and TRBJ2-3): NAGVMQNPRHLVRRRGQEARLRCSPMKGHSHVYWYRQLPEEGLKFMVYLQKENIIDESGMPKERFSAEFPKEGPSILRIQQVVRGDSAAYFCASSPLAQGTTDTQYFGPGTRLTVL.

The rearrangement joins TRBV9 to TRBJ1-4; 9 bases align to TRBD1. V trimming: 0 bases; J trimming: 7 bases; junction bases outside the gene matches: 1. Germline V gene lookup returns CDR1 SGDLS and CDR2 YYNGEE. This CDR3 spans 14 amino acids. CDR3 nucleotides: TGTGCCAGCAGCGTAGGACAGGGGGGTGAAAAACTGTTTTTT. Residues: CASSVGQGGEKLFF.

The gene calls are TRBV5-1 and TRBJ2-3, with 8 bases aligning to TRBD2. CDR1 is SGHRS and CDR2 is YFSETQ in the germline V gene. There are 16 residues in the CDR3. V dropped 4 bases and J dropped 4; count of bases not matched to a gene: 11. In nucleotides, the CDR3 is TGCGCCAGCAGCCGGAGAAGCGGGAGTTTTGCAGATACGCAGTATTTT. Amino acids: CASSRRSGSFADTQYF. Variable domain in full (rest from reference TRBV5-1 and TRBJ2-3): KAGVTQTPRYLIKTRGQQVTLSCSPISGHRSVSWYQQTPGQGLQFLFEYFSETQRNKGNFPGRFSGRQFSNSRSEMNVSTLELGDSALYLCASSRRSGSFADTQYFGPGTRLTVL.

This chain links TRBV21-1 with TRBJ2-3; TRBD2 is taken as the D call from the table, unchecked against the DNA. TRBV21-1 is tagged as a pseudogene. The CDR3 is made up of 20 amino acids. CDR3 loop: CASSSGTSGSRDQHTDTQYF. Here the CDR3 DNA reads TGTGCCAGCAGCAGCGGGACTAGCGGGAGCCGCGACCAACACACAGATACGCAGTATTTT.